This T cell receptor beta chain was documented in a study of blood T cell repertoires in COVID-19. The CDR3 runs 14 residues. V was pared by 1 base and J by 6 bases, with 3 bases of the junction left unmatched. Germline-derived CDR1 and CDR2 are ENHRY and SYGVKD. Using immunoSEQ multiplex PCR, the repertoire was profiled, and TCRdb retains in-frame clones only, with some absent. The sample lists about 32,000 clones; approximately 86% were seen once. This clone was observed once. What was sequenced was peripheral blood. V is TRBV10-3 and J is TRBJ1-2, with 9 bases identical to TRBD1. The sequence was obtained from a woman of 80 years or more with active or convalescent COVID-19. CDR3 sequence reads: CAISELGQGHGYTF. The CDR3, as DNA: TGTGCCATCAGTGAGTTGGGACAGGGCCATGGCTACACCTTC.